This T cell receptor beta chain was captured in a study of blood T cell repertoires in COVID-19. Turning to the study itself: PBMCs, B-cell-depleted T cells, or T cells were the source of the cDNA or gDNA that made up the material.

This CDR3 has 17 amino acids. Germline CDR1 SNHLY, CDR2 FYNNEI. Trimming cost V 0 bases and J 2 bases; bases outside gene matches: 7. Method: immunoSEQ multiplex PCR; TCRdb's copy keeps in-frame clones and lacks some. This sample yields 65,000 to 95,000 clones, of which 70% to 85% are seen a single time; approximately 5.8% belongs to the top ten. Material for sequencing was peripheral blood. This TCR was sampled from a man in his fifties with active or convalescent COVID-19. V gene TRBV2 combines with J gene TRBJ2-5; TRBD1 aligns across 9 bases. The CDR3 loop is CASSEAGTGSKQETQYF. CDR3 DNA sequence: TGTGCCAGCAGTGAAGCTGGGACAGGGTCAAAACAAGAGACCCAGTACTTC.